A single sample gave rise to the 21 T cell receptor beta chains below, sequenced in a study of CD8 T cells in ankylosing spondylitis. Their specific antigens are unknown. Points from the study as a whole: A TCR beta motif of eight or nine highly homologous variants seemed to mark ankylosing spondylitis blood.

Via MiXCR, TCRdb re-called the 5' RACE reads, giving one row per CDR3 protein. Among 800,000 to 900,000 distinct CDR3 sequences listed, 10% to 15% were seen once. Sequences were obtained from blood, either unsorted or a sorted T cell fraction (not recorded which). These receptors were collected from a male donor with ankylosing spondylitis.

The chain uses TRBV20-1 and TRBJ1-4; D is possibly TRBD1 (5 bases). CDR1 and CDR2 from the germline V gene are DFQATT and SNEGSKA (reference sequence). Trimming took 0 bases from V and 13 from J, leaving 15 bases between them. The CDR3 runs 13 residues. For the CDR3, the DNA is TGCAGTGCTAGAGACCCGACCCTTCAGGGACTGTTTTTT. This translates into CSARDPTLQGLFF.

The rearrangement links TRBV7-2 to TRBJ1-2; possibly TRBD1 for D (5 bases). Germline CDR1 reads SGHTA; CDR2 reads FQGNSA. V gave up 2 bases and J gave up 3 bases, with 10 bases separating them. There are 14 residues in the CDR3. CDR3 nucleotides: TGTGCCAGCAGCTTAATTTGGGGGGACTATGGCTACACCTTC. This encodes CASSLIWGDYGYTF.

The V and J genes are TRBV20-1 and TRBJ2-5; no clear D gene. V was pared by 6 bases and J by 4 bases, with 12 bases between. CDR3 size: 12 residues. The V gene's germline CDR1 is DFQATT and CDR2 SNEGSKA (reference sequence). The CDR3 reads CSATPRPETQYF. Here the CDR3 DNA reads TGCAGTGCCACCCCCCGGCCAGAGACCCAGTACTTC.

The genes are TRBV12-3 or TRBV12-4 and TRBJ1-4; no clear D. This CDR3 is built from 13 residues. The germline V and J ends were trimmed by 6 bases and 8 bases, with 13 bases remaining between them. The CDR3 DNA is TGTGCCAGCAGCTCCGGGCCGGGGGAAAAACTGTTTTTT. Translated, it gives CASSSGPGEKLFF.

This clonotype occurred a few times. The rearrangement links TRBV15 to TRBJ2-5; D is possibly TRBD1 or TRBD2 (5 bases each). The CDR3 runs 14 residues. Germline V gives CDR1 LNHNV, CDR2 YYDKDF (reference sequence). The germline V and J ends were trimmed by 3 bases and 4 bases, with 12 bases remaining between them. The CDR3 nucleotides read TGTGCCACCAGCAGGGGTGGTGGGGGAGAGACCCAGTACTTC. Encoded protein: CATSRGGGGETQYF.

V gene TRBV6-1 combines with J gene TRBJ2-2, with D perhaps matching TRBD2 (6 bases). Germline V gives CDR1 MNHNS, CDR2 SASEGT. This CDR3 is built from 15 residues. With 4 bases removed from V and 6 bases from J, the gap between germline ends came to 15 bases. The CDR3 loop is CASSGLGGKAGELFF. The CDR3 nucleotides read TGTGCCAGCAGTGGCCTCGGGGGAAAGGCCGGGGAGCTGTTTTTT.

The gene calls are TRBV20-1 and TRBJ2-7; D ambiguous. The CDR3 totals 14 residues. V was shortened by 0 bases and J by 3 bases, with 12 bases between the two germline ends. Germline-derived CDR1 and CDR2 are DFQATT and SNEGSKA (reference sequence). The CDR3 loop reads CSARDKGSFYEQYF. CDR3 coding DNA: TGCAGTGCTAGAGACAAGGGATCTTTCTACGAGCAGTACTTC.

This clonotype was counted ten times or more. The genes are TRBV12-3 or TRBV12-4 and TRBJ2-2; TRBD2 matches 12 bases. The CDR3 length is 15 residues. The junction had 1 base not matched to a gene; V was cut back by 2 bases and J by 6 bases. The CDR3 nucleotides are TGTGCCAGCAGTTTATCTAGCGGGAGGGCCGGGGAGCTGTTTTTT. Translated, it gives CASSLSSGRAGELFF.

The chain recombines TRBV12-3 or TRBV12-4 with TRBJ1-5, with 7 bases matching TRBD1. With V trimmed by 8 bases and J by 5 bases, 6 bases remained unmatched. The CDR3 extends over 13 amino acids. The CDR3 bases are TGTGCCAGCCATCGGACAGGTGATCAGCCCCAGCATTTT. It yields the protein CASHRTGDQPQHF.

This clonotype was counted only a few times. The chain joins TRBV7-8 to TRBJ1-6; no clear D gene. Germline values: CDR1 SGHVS, CDR2 FQNEAQ. V gave up 0 bases and J gave up 10 bases, with 10 bases separating them. The CDR3 runs to 14 residues. Written as DNA, the CDR3 is TGTGCCAGCAGCTTAGCGACGGTTTCATCACCCCTCCACTTT. Translated: CASSLATVSSPLHF.

This clonotype was detected a few times. The chain is built from TRBV2 and TRBJ1-5; D not certain. CDR1 SNHLY and CDR2 FYNNEI come from the germline V gene. The ends were cut back, 3 bases at V and 10 bases at J, with 13 bases in the middle. The CDR3 consists of 13 residues. In DNA, the CDR3 is TGTGCCAGCAGTGAGGTCGATATCAGCCCCCAGCATTTT. This codes for CASSEVDISPQHF. Drawing the rest from reference TRBV2 and TRBJ1-5, the complete variable domain is EPEVTQTPSHQVTQMGQEVILRCVPISNHLYFYWYRQILGQKVEFLVSFYNNEISEKSEIFDDQFSVERPDGSNFTLKIRSTKLEDSAMYFCASSEVDISPQHFGDGTRLSIL.

Notes on this clonotype: This CDR3 is missing its conserved last phenylalanine or tryptophan, likely due to a read error. This chain links TRBV7-2 with TRBJ1-4; D perhaps matches TRBD1 (5 bases). The length of the CDR3 is 15 residues. V dropped 0 bases and J dropped 4 bases, with 9 bases sitting between them. Germline assignment: CDR1 SGHTA and CDR2 FQGNSA. The CDR3 region has the DNA TGTGCCAGCAGCTTAGCCGGGACCTTTAATGAAAAACTGTTTATT. Its protein is CASSLAGTFNEKLFI.

In its sample, this clonotype was seen a few times. This chain joins TRBV4-1 and TRBJ2-1, with 8 bases that match TRBD2. V dropped 1 base and J dropped 4; count of bases not matched to a gene: 6. CDR3 size: 16 residues. Germline lookup yields CDR1 MGHRA and CDR2 YSYEKL. This CDR3 reads CASSQVAGLGYNEQFF. CDR3 nucleotides: TGCGCCAGCAGCCAAGTAGCGGGACTCGGGTACAATGAGCAGTTCTTC.

The rearrangement links TRBV27 to TRBJ1-5; D is possibly TRBD1 (6 bases). The V end was cut by 4 bases, the J end by 7 bases, with 17 bases between. Germline values: CDR1 MNHEY, CDR2 SMNVEV (reference sequence). The CDR3 has 15 residues. The CDR3 reads CASSSRQGIGQPQHF. In DNA form, the CDR3 reads TGTGCCAGCAGTTCCCGTCAGGGGATCGGGCAGCCCCAGCATTTT.

The V and J genes are TRBV4-1 and TRBJ2-6, with unresolved D. The CDR3 is 13 residues long. Trimming left V 0 bases short and J 10 bases short, with 7 bases between. In germline, CDR1 is MGHRA, CDR2 YSYEKL. The CDR3 sequence is CASSQDPENVLTF. The CDR3 DNA reads TGCGCCAGCAGCCAAGATCCCGAGAACGTCCTGACTTTC.

The sample holds a few counts of this clonotype. The chain recombines TRBV29-1 with TRBJ2-5; 8 bases are a match to TRBD2. This CDR3 is 13 amino acids long. CDR1 is SQVTM, CDR2 ANQGSEA, per germline. The V and J ends lost 4 bases and 7 bases, in that order; junction bases with no gene match: 8. The CDR3 region has the DNA TGCAGCGTTGTACGGCGGGGGGTAGGGACCCAGTACTTC. Amino acid sequence: CSVVRRGVGTQYF.

This clonotype was counted ten times or more. J is TRBJ1-1 and V is TRBV5-1; D may be TRBD1 (5 bases). The CDR3 covers 15 residues. CDR1 is SGHRS, CDR2 YFSETQ, per germline. V was shortened by 4 bases and J by 1 base, with 14 bases between the two germline ends. CDR3 nucleotides: TGCGCCAGCAGCCCGGGGGGACGGCCGAACACTGAAGCTTTCTTT. Translating gives CASSPGGRPNTEAFF.

J is TRBJ1-2 and V is TRBV12-3 or TRBV12-4; no reliable D call. V was clipped by 6 bases and J by 2 bases, with 13 bases between them. The CDR3 length is 14 residues. CDR3 in DNA: TGTGCCAGCAGCATTCGCGACCCAAACTATGGCTACACCTTC. This encodes CASSIRDPNYGYTF.

This chain links TRBV7-2 with TRBJ2-7, with 8 bases aligning to TRBD2. Germline values: CDR1 SGHTA, CDR2 FQGNSA. The CDR3 is 15 residues long. Trimming took 3 bases from V and 4 from J; bases not matched to a gene: 8. In DNA form, the CDR3 reads TGTGCCAGCAGCTTTAAGCGCGGGGGGAGGTACGAGCAGTACTTC. This gives the protein CASSFKRGGRYEQYF. The whole variable domain, remainder taken from reference TRBV7-2 and TRBJ2-7, is GAGVSQSPSNKVTEKGKDVELRCDPISGHTALYWYRQSLGQGLEFLIYFQGNSAPDKSGLPSDRFSAERTGGSVSTLTIQRTQQEDSAVYLCASSFKRGGRYEQYFGPGTRLTVT.

J is TRBJ1-6 and V is TRBV5-4; 7 positions match TRBD1. Germline lookup yields CDR1 SGHNT and CDR2 YYREEE (reference sequence). The V segment lost 0 bases and the J segment 8 bases; nucleotides outside the gene matches: 8. The CDR3 sequence is 16 residues long. CDR3 protein: CASSLEGGTVYSPLHF. In DNA, the CDR3 is TGTGCCAGCAGCTTGGAGGGTGGGACAGTTTATTCACCCCTCCACTTT.

This clonotype was seen many times. This sequence joins TRBV20-1 and TRBJ2-3; the D is unclear. Germline V gene data show CDR1 as DFQATT and CDR2 as SNEGSKA (reference sequence). Trimming removed 6 bases from V and 0 bases from J, with 13 bases in between. The CDR3 spans 14 residues. CDR3 sequence reads: CSARPLRSTDTQYF. CDR3 bases: TGCAGTGCCCGTCCGCTAAGAAGCACAGATACGCAGTATTTT.